This TCR beta chain was obtained from a study of blood T cell repertoires in COVID-19. This study enrolled people aged roughly 18 to 89 from around 26 US geographic areas. As handled by the study authors: Reference gene primer amplification gave estimated nucleated cell counts. Some clones are missing from TCRdb's copy, which holds only in-frame ones; the method was immunoSEQ multiplex PCR. V and J calls and clone size are as listed in that table; D and trimming were resolved from the DNA. The sample contains 220,000 or so clones, almost 90% of which appear only once. The CDR3 contains 15 residues. V was clipped by 6 bases and J by 4 bases, with 15 bases between them. Germline CDR1 is SGHNT and CDR2 is YENEEA.

The chain joins TRBV11-3 to TRBJ1-4, with TRBD1 as a possible D gene (5 bases). The sample taken for sequencing was PBMCs or T cells enriched from blood (not recorded which). This sequence was found in a woman between 45 and 60 years old with acute COVID-19. In nucleotides, the CDR3 is TGTGCCAGCAGTCTCCAGGGCGGGGGTAATGAAAAACTGTTTTTT. Translating gives CASSLQGGGNEKLFF.